This passage covers 25 T cell receptor beta chains from one sample sequenced in a study of cytomegalovirus exposure and HLA in healthy donors. The PCR made use of 60 Vbeta and 13 Jbeta primers. The data were produced by immunoSEQ multiplex PCR, yet TCRdb's version contains in-frame clones alone and is incomplete. The table shows 150,000 to 200,000 clones, with over 60% occurring only once. The sequencing sample was made of PBMCs. The receptor source for this set is a woman aged 25-40 years in good health and CMV-seronegative.

The rearrangement uses TRBV5-4 and TRBJ1-5, with D possibly matching TRBD1 (6 bases). This CDR3 region has 14 residues. V was clipped by 1 base and J by 5 bases, with 10 bases between them. Germline V gives CDR1 SGHNT, CDR2 YYREEE (reference sequence). CDR3 coding DNA: TGTGCCAGCAGCTTGCCAGGGGCCCATCAGCCCCAGCATTTT. This translates into CASSLPGAHQPQHF.

The CDR3 DNA follows: TGTGCCAGCAGCTTACAGTTAAACAGGGGTAGCAATCAGCCCCAGCATTTT. It specifies CASSLQLNRGSNQPQHF. The rearrangement joins TRBV11-3 to TRBJ1-5; TRBD1 matches at 7 bases. Germline CDR1 and CDR2: SGHNT and YENEEA. This CDR3 spans 17 amino acids. After removal of 2 bases from V and 0 bases from J, the junction contained 7 bases not matched to a gene.

A single count supports this clone. The rearrangement links TRBV9 to TRBJ2-6; no reliable D call. Germline loops: CDR1 SGDLS, CDR2 YYNGEE. Deletions cut 3 bases from V and 0 bases from J, with 7 bases between. The CDR3 totals 15 residues. This CDR3 reads CASSAGFSGANVLTF. In DNA, the CDR3 is TGTGCCAGCAGCGCCGGGTTCTCTGGGGCCAACGTCCTGACTTTC.

The chain couples TRBV7-9 to TRBJ2-7, with D tentatively TRBD1 (6 bases). Looked up from germline, CDR1 is SEHNR and CDR2 is FQNEAQ (reference sequence). This CDR3 region has 14 residues. V was cut by 1 base and J by 12 bases, with 19 bases left in between. CDR3 coding DNA: TGTGCCAGCAGCTTAGTGGGGACACCCGAACTAGGGTACTTC. Translated, it gives CASSLVGTPELGYF.

The V and J genes are TRBV15 and TRBJ1-4, with TRBD1 matching 9 bases. Germline loops: CDR1 LNHNV, CDR2 YYDKDF (reference sequence). The CDR3 covers 13 residues. J gave up 6 bases and V 9 bases, and 5 bases lay outside the gene matches. The CDR3 coding sequence is TGTGCCACAAAGACAGGGGGTCATGAAAAACTGTTTTTT. Translated, it gives CATKTGGHEKLFF.

The rearrangement uses TRBV19 and TRBJ2-5, with 7 positions matching TRBD2. Trimming cost V 1 base and J 5 bases; bases outside gene matches: 4. The germline V gene has CDR1 LNHDA and CDR2 SQIVND (reference sequence). The CDR3 has 14 residues. The CDR3 coding sequence is TGTGCCAGTAGTATAGGGACTAGAGGGGAGACCCAGTACTTC. Its translation: CASSIGTRGETQYF. The entire variable domain, with the rest obtained from reference TRBV19 and TRBJ2-5, is as follows: DGGITQSPKYLFRKEGQNVTLSCEQNLNHDAMYWYRQDPGQGLRLIYYSQIVNDFQKGDIAEGYSVSREKKESFPLTVTSAQKNPTAFYLCASSIGTRGETQYFGPGTRLLVL.

This chain uses TRBV15 with TRBJ2-3, with a possible D match to TRBD2 (7 bases). The CDR3 has 14 amino acids. Germline CDR1 is LNHNV and CDR2 is YYDKDF (reference sequence). V lost 7 bases, J lost 2 bases, and 13 bases lay in between. The CDR3, as DNA: TGTGCCACCACTAAAGGGGGGGCCACAGATACGCAGTATTTT. Amino acids: CATTKGGATDTQYF.

This clone has only a few counts. The V and J genes are TRBV7-9 and TRBJ2-7, with D possibly being TRBD2 (5 bases). Germline V CDR1 and CDR2: SEHNR, FQNEAQ (reference sequence). V gave up 5 bases and J gave up 6 bases, with 23 bases separating them. The CDR3 spans 16 residues. CDR3 nucleotides: TGTGCCAGCAGCCCAGCCGCGGACTCCCGTCTTGGCGAGCAGTACTTC. Amino acids: CASSPAADSRLGEQYF.

The chain joins TRBV7-6 to TRBJ2-6, with D possibly being TRBD1 (6 bases). CDR3 length: 16 residues. From germline, CDR1 is SGHVS and CDR2 FNYEAQ. Trimming removed 1 base at V and 8 bases at J, with 15 bases between. The CDR3 loop is CASSLVRTDGSNVLTF. In nucleotides, the CDR3 is TGTGCCAGCAGCTTAGTGCGGACAGATGGATCCAACGTCCTGACTTTC.

This clone was seen a few times. This chain connects TRBV27 to TRBJ2-7, with D tentatively TRBD2 (6 bases). The germline gives CDR1 MNHEY, CDR2 SMNVEV (reference sequence). Trimming stripped 5 bases from V and 3 bases from J, with 20 bases between. CDR3 size: 16 residues. CDR3 sequence (DNA): TGTGCCAGCAGTCCCGCCTGGGGGGAACTCCTCTACGAGCAGTACTTC. It codes for CASSPAWGELLYEQYF.

This clone was picked up one time. The chain recombines TRBV4-3 with TRBJ2-2; D might be TRBD2 (6 bases). Deletions cut 2 bases from V and 3 bases from J, with 13 bases between. CDR3 length equals 16 residues. Germline loops: CDR1 LGHNA, CDR2 YSLEER. CDR3 region: CASSQQGGGDTGELFF. The CDR3 nucleotides read TGCGCCAGCAGCCAACAGGGAGGTGGGGACACCGGGGAGCTGTTTTTT.

V and J are TRBV7-9 and TRBJ1-1; tentative D call: TRBD1 (6 bases). Germline V lookup: CDR1 SEHNR, CDR2 FQNEAQ (reference sequence). The CDR3 length is 12 residues. The V end was cut by 6 bases, the J end by 4 bases, with 9 bases between. CDR3 sequence (DNA): TGTGCCAGCAGTTACAGGGTCACTGAAGCTTTCTTT. Protein: CASSYRVTEAFF. Together with reference TRBV7-9 and TRBJ1-1, the CDR3 gives the full variable domain: DTGVSQNPRHKITKRGQNVTFRCDPISEHNRLYWYRQTLGQGPEFLTYFQNEAQLEKSRLLSDRFSAERPKGSFSTLEIQRTEQGDSAMYLCASSYRVTEAFFGQGTRLTVV.

The chain joins TRBV27 to TRBJ2-7; D call uncertain. The CDR3 loop spans 10 amino acids. Trimming took off 9 bases at V and 0 bases at J, with 3 bases between the two ends. Germline V gives CDR1 MNHEY, CDR2 SMNVEV (reference sequence). CDR3 DNA sequence: TGTGCCAGGAGCTCCTACGAGCAGTACTTC. Its protein product is CARSSYEQYF.

CDR3 in DNA: TGTGCCAGCAGCTTACAGGGAGGGGGCTCCTACAATGAGCAGTTCTTC. Translation gives CASSLQGGGSYNEQFF. This sequence joins TRBV7-3 and TRBJ2-1, with D maybe TRBD2 (7 bases). The V gene's germline CDR1 is SGHTA and CDR2 FQGTGA. CDR3 length equals 16 residues. V was shortened by 2 bases and J by 0 bases, with 11 bases between the two germline ends.

The chain links TRBV5-1 to TRBJ2-1; 8 nucleotides agree with TRBD2. CDR3 length: 16 amino acids. Germline loops: CDR1 SGHRS, CDR2 YFSETQ. Trimming at V came to 4 bases and at J to 0 bases, leaving 6 bases not matched to a gene. In DNA, the CDR3 is TGCGCCAGCAGCAGGGGGAGCGGGAGCTCCTACAATGAGCAGTTCTTC. This codes for CASSRGSGSSYNEQFF. Based on the CDR3 plus reference TRBV5-1 and TRBJ2-1, the full variable domain is KAGVTQTPRYLIKTRGQQVTLSCSPISGHRSVSWYQQTPGQGLQFLFEYFSETQRNKGNFPGRFSGRQFSNSRSEMNVSTLELGDSALYLCASSRGSGSSYNEQFFGPGTRLTVL.

A few counts support this clone. The chain combines TRBV7-3 with TRBJ2-2; 7 bases align to TRBD2. After removal of 5 bases from V and 8 bases from J, the junction contained 8 bases not matched to a gene. The CDR3 loop spans 14 amino acids. CDR1 is SGHTA, CDR2 FQGTGA, per germline. The DNA for the CDR3 is TGTGCCAGCAGCCCCCGGGGGGTCGGTGGGGAGCTGTTTTTT. As protein: CASSPRGVGGELFF. The complete variable domain, with remaining parts taken from reference TRBV7-3 and TRBJ2-2, reads GAGVSQTPSNKVTEKGKYVELRCDPISGHTALYWYRQSLGQGPEFLIYFQGTGAADDSGLPNDRFFAVRPEGSVSTLKIQRTERGDSAVYLCASSPRGVGGELFFGEGSRLTVL.

This clone was observed a handful of times. The V gene is TRBV15, the J gene TRBJ2-7; 10 nucleotides match TRBD1. This CDR3 has 16 residues. Germline trimming cut 1 base from V and 2 bases from J; bases unmatched to any gene: 5. CDR1 is LNHNV and CDR2 is YYDKDF in the germline V gene (reference sequence). Here the CDR3 reads CATSRGGGTGAYEQYF. CDR3 DNA sequence: TGTGCCACCAGCAGAGGGGGGGGGACAGGGGCCTACGAGCAGTACTTC.

This rearrangement joins TRBV29-1 to TRBJ2-3; TRBD2 matches at 14 bases. The CDR3 has 14 residues. Germline CDR1 SQVTM, CDR2 ANQGSEA. Germline trimming cut 7 bases from V and 6 bases from J; bases unmatched to any gene: 6. The CDR3, as DNA: TGCAGCGCCTGGGGACTAGCGGGAGAGGATACGCAGTATTTT. Translated, it gives CSAWGLAGEDTQYF.

In the case of this clone: Other DNA sequences in the sample encode the same CDR3. The chain combines TRBV7-2 with TRBJ2-1; D call uncertain. The CDR3 has 15 amino acids. The germline CDR1 and CDR2 sequences are SGHTA and FQGNSA. V was clipped by 1 base and J by 0 bases, with 7 bases between them. The CDR3 DNA reads TGTGCCAGCAGCTTAGATCGGTTCTCCTACAATGAGCAGTTCTTC. Translated: CASSLDRFSYNEQFF.

The CDR3 region is CASSQTGGAQETQYF. The DNA for the CDR3 is TGTGCCAGCAGCCAAACGGGAGGGGCCCAAGAGACCCAGTACTTC. The chain links TRBV4-2 to TRBJ2-5, with 8 positions matching TRBD2. Unmatched junction bases numbered 3, after V lost 2 bases and J lost 1 base. The CDR3 length is 15 residues. Germline V CDR1 and CDR2: LGHNA, YNFKEQ.

A word on this clone: At one end the junction does not follow the germline gene, possibly because of a read error. The chain couples TRBV30 to TRBJ1-2; 7 nucleotides align to TRBD1. The germline gives CDR1 GTSNPN, CDR2 SVGIG (reference sequence). There are 17 residues in the CDR3. The CDR3 here is CAWIKLPGQAAAYGYPF. DNA of the CDR3: TGTGCCTGGATTAAGCTACCTGGACAGGCGGCAGCCTATGGCTACCCCTTC.

The rearrangement joins TRBV5-1 to TRBJ2-5; 8 nucleotides line up with TRBD2. The J call may be mistaken, given a closer DNA end match to TRBJ2-7. The CDR3 has 13 amino acids. The V gene's germline CDR1 is SGHRS and CDR2 YFSETQ. CDR3 sequence reads: CASSPGRAYEQYF. The CDR3 coding sequence is TGCGCCAGCAGCCCCGGGAGGGCCTACGAGCAGTACTTC.

The rearrangement joins TRBV15 to TRBJ1-4, with TRBD1 matching 11 bases. CDR3 length: 14 amino acids. Per germline, CDR1 LNHNV and CDR2 YYDKDF (reference sequence). The V segment lost 3 bases and the J segment 8 bases; nucleotides outside the gene matches: 2. The CDR3 sequence is CATSRDRGREKLFF. The DNA for the CDR3 is TGTGCCACCAGCAGGGACAGGGGGCGAGAAAAACTGTTTTTT. Combining the CDR3 with reference TRBV15 and TRBJ1-4 gives the whole variable domain DAMVIQNPRYQVTQFGKPVTLSCSQTLNHNVMYWYQQKSSQAPKLLFHYYDKDFNNEADTPDNFQSRRPNTSFCFLDIRSPGLGDTAMYLCATSRDRGREKLFFGSGTQLSVL.

This chain uses TRBV5-1 with TRBJ1-5, with D uncertain. This CDR3 has 15 residues. CDR1 is SGHRS, CDR2 YFSETQ, per germline. V was shortened by 0 bases and J by 0 bases, with 7 bases between the two germline ends. CDR3 sequence reads: CASSLAFGSNQPQHF. The CDR3 DNA follows: TGCGCCAGCAGCTTGGCATTCGGTAGCAATCAGCCCCAGCATTTT.

This clone turned up a few times. The V and J genes are TRBV28 and TRBJ2-7; tentative D call: TRBD1 (5 bases). The CDR3 loop spans 13 amino acids. V lost 2 bases to trimming and J lost 4 bases, with 9 bases between them. Germline CDR1 MDHEN, CDR2 SYDVKM. This CDR3 is CASSLNRKYEQYF. In nucleotides, the CDR3 is TGTGCCAGCAGTTTAAACAGGAAATACGAGCAGTACTTC.